Presented here are 22 T cell receptor beta chains from one specimen sequenced in a study of blood T cell repertoires in COVID-19. Clones were sequenced by immunoSEQ multiplex PCR, and TCRdb holds only the in-frame ones, with some missing. The sample has around 230,000 clones, around 84% seen once; the top ten hold approximately 2%. The sample comprised peripheral blood. Receptor source: a man aged 35-49 years who had recovered from COVID-19.

The J gene is TRBJ2-5, the V gene TRBV2, with 8 positions matching TRBD1. The CDR3 has 15 amino acids. V dropped 8 bases and J dropped 2; count of bases not matched to a gene: 10. Germline CDR1 is SNHLY and CDR2 is FYNNEI. The CDR3 loop reads CASSGTGGIQETQYF. The CDR3 nucleotides read TGTGCCAGCTCGGGAACAGGGGGAATACAAGAGACCCAGTACTTC.

The chain employs TRBV6-6 and TRBJ1-1; TRBD1 matches at 7 bases. Germline loops: CDR1 MNHNY, CDR2 SVGAGI (reference sequence). CDR3 length: 15 amino acids. V gave up 2 bases and J gave up 1 base; unmatched junction bases: 4. The CDR3 region has the DNA TGTGCCAGCAGTTACACCGGACAGGCGAACACTGAAGCTTTCTTT. Amino acids: CASSYTGQANTEAFF.

The chain has TRBV6-5 and TRBJ2-5; 7 bases match TRBD1. The junction had 7 bases not matched to a gene; V was cut back by 0 bases and J by 3 bases. The CDR3 has 16 residues. Germline V CDR1 and CDR2: MNHEY, SVGAGI. The CDR3 region has the DNA TGTGCCAGCAGTTACTCGTTCGTGGGACAGAAAGAGACCCAGTACTTC. Translated: CASSYSFVGQKETQYF.

The rearrangement joins TRBV19 to TRBJ1-5; 11 bases line up with TRBD1. Germline V gene lookup returns CDR1 LNHDA and CDR2 SQIVND (reference sequence). V was pared by 7 bases and J by 0 bases, with 5 bases of the junction left unmatched. The CDR3 has 16 amino acids. Written as DNA, the CDR3 is TGTGCCAGTATGGGGACAGGGGGAAATAGCAATCAGCCCCAGCATTTT. It is translated as CASMGTGGNSNQPQHF. Looking up the rest from reference TRBV19 and TRBJ1-5 gives the full variable domain: DGGITQSPKYLFRKEGQNVTLSCEQNLNHDAMYWYRQDPGQGLRLIYYSQIVNDFQKGDIAEGYSVSREKKESFPLTVTSAQKNPTAFYLCASMGTGGNSNQPQHFGDGTRLSIL.

The chain has TRBV15 and TRBJ2-5; 7 bases agree with TRBD2. The J segment lost 5 bases and the V segment lost 4 bases, leaving 13 bases of the junction unmatched. Looked up from germline, CDR1 is LNHNV and CDR2 is YYDKDF (reference sequence). The length of the CDR3 is 16 residues. The CDR3 DNA reads as TGTGCCACCAGCAAGCCCCCGGGGAGGGGTGACGAGACCCAGTACTTC. It is translated as CATSKPPGRGDETQYF.

The chain employs TRBV19 and TRBJ1-2, with unresolved D. V lost 6 bases, J lost 0 bases, and 17 bases lay in between. The CDR3 sequence is 16 residues long. Germline CDR1 reads LNHDA; CDR2 reads SQIVND (reference sequence). The CDR3, as DNA: TGTGCCAGTAGCCGAGGGAGAGGAACTACTAACTATGGCTACACCTTC. It encodes CASSRGRGTTNYGYTF.

This clone has only a few counts. This chain uses TRBV13 with TRBJ2-2; TRBD2 aligns across 9 bases. Trimming removed 0 bases from V and 4 bases from J; junction bases left unmatched: 3. Germline CDR1 PRHDT, CDR2 FYEKMQ (reference sequence). CDR3 length: 16 residues. CDR3 in amino acids: CASSLGLAGLTGELFF. The CDR3 DNA follows: TGTGCCAGCAGCTTAGGCCTAGCGGGACTCACCGGGGAGCTGTTTTTT. The full variable domain, completed using reference TRBV13 and TRBJ2-2, is AAGVIQSPRHLIKEKRETATLKCYPIPRHDTVYWYQQGPGQDPQFLISFYEKMQSDKGSIPDRFSAQQFSDYHSELNMSSLELGDSALYFCASSLGLAGLTGELFFGEGSRLTVL.

V usage is TRBV5-1 and J usage is TRBJ2-3; weak D call: TRBD1 (5 bases). The CDR3 consists of 16 residues. The V gene's germline CDR1 is SGHRS and CDR2 YFSETQ. With 0 bases removed from V and 5 bases from J, the gap between germline ends came to 16 bases. In nucleotides, the CDR3 is TGCGCCAGCAGCTTGGGTGGGGCGAATCTGGGAGATACGCAGTATTTT. Translating it yields CASSLGGANLGDTQYF.

The chain uses TRBV11-3 and TRBJ1-1; the D is unclear. Germline CDR1 is SGHNT and CDR2 is YENEEA. The CDR3 contains 18 residues. Trimming took off 2 bases at V and 0 bases at J, with 19 bases between the two ends. In nucleotides, the CDR3 is TGTGCCAGCAGCTTAATCCCAGTGGAACAGTTAATGAACACTGAAGCTTTCTTT. As protein: CASSLIPVEQLMNTEAFF.

The chain combines TRBV5-1 with TRBJ2-1; 8 nucleotides match TRBD2. The CDR3 has 13 amino acids. Germline V gene data show CDR1 as SGHRS and CDR2 as YFSETQ. Trimming at V came to 3 bases and at J to 7 bases, leaving 3 bases not matched to a gene. The CDR3 sequence: CASSWGGGNEQFF. In DNA, the CDR3 is TGCGCCAGCAGCTGGGGCGGGGGGAATGAGCAGTTCTTC.

The sample holds one count of this clone. The rearrangement links TRBV10-1 to TRBJ2-7; 7 bases fit TRBD2. The CDR3 consists of 13 residues. From germline, CDR1 is WNHNN and CDR2 SYGVQD (reference sequence). V dropped 5 bases and J dropped 4; count of bases not matched to a gene: 5. The CDR3 spells CASSPSGVYEQYF. In nucleotides, the CDR3 is TGCGCCAGCAGTCCTAGCGGAGTTTACGAGCAGTACTTC.

The gene calls are TRBV2 and TRBJ2-3; D might be TRBD1 (5 bases). Germline V lookup: CDR1 SNHLY, CDR2 FYNNEI. Trimming removed 6 bases from V and 0 bases from J, with 10 bases in between. CDR3 length: 14 amino acids. CDR3 in amino acids: CASRAQASTDTQYF. The DNA of the CDR3 is TGTGCCAGCAGAGCACAGGCTAGCACAGATACGCAGTATTTT.

The V call is TRBV11-3, the J call TRBJ2-5; D call uncertain. The CDR3 contains 14 residues. The V end lost 4 bases, the J end lost 4 bases, and 13 bases lay between the germline ends. From germline, CDR1 is SGHNT and CDR2 YENEEA. In DNA, the CDR3 is TGTGCCAGCAGCTACCCCCAACAACGAGAGACCCAGTACTTC. Translation gives CASSYPQQRETQYF.

The rearrangement joins TRBV9 to TRBJ1-6; D not certain. Germline V gene data show CDR1 as SGDLS and CDR2 as YYNGEE. The CDR3 consists of 14 residues. The germline V and J ends were trimmed by 1 base and 7 bases, with 9 bases remaining between them. CDR3 DNA sequence: TGTGCCAGCAGCGTACGTCCGGGAAATTCACCCCTCCACTTT. Translation: CASSVRPGNSPLHF.

This clone came up once. The chain combines TRBV25-1 with TRBJ1-4; D remains unclear. V was clipped by 4 bases and J by 5 bases, with 11 bases between them. CDR1 is MGHDK and CDR2 is SYGVNS in the germline V gene. This CDR3 region has 14 residues. Here the CDR3 DNA reads TGTGCCAGCAGTGTGCATGGACTAAATGAAAAACTGTTTTTT. Translation gives CASSVHGLNEKLFF.

This clone was detected once. The genes are TRBV18 and TRBJ2-7, with 7 nucleotides matching TRBD1. CDR1 is KGHSH, CDR2 LQKENI, per germline. J lost 1 base, V lost 4 bases, and 4 bases had no gene match. This CDR3 comprises 14 residues. The CDR3 here is CASSLRDRSYEQYF. CDR3 nucleotide sequence: TGTGCCAGCTCACTCCGGGACAGATCCTACGAGCAGTACTTC.

The chain employs TRBV12-5 and TRBJ1-1, with 8 bases aligning to TRBD1. The germline V gene has CDR1 LGHNT and CDR2 FRNRAP. The CDR3 has 14 amino acids. With V trimmed by 6 bases and J by 5 bases, 8 bases remained unmatched. The CDR3 sequence is CASGTDRGRTEAFF. DNA of the CDR3: TGTGCTAGTGGAACAGACAGGGGTAGGACTGAAGCTTTCTTT.

The V gene is TRBV2, the J gene TRBJ1-6, with TRBD1 matching over 10 bases. Germline CDR1 reads SNHLY; CDR2 reads FYNNEI. CDR3 length: 16 residues. The trim removed 8 bases at V and 4 bases at J, leaving 8 bases unmatched. The CDR3 bases are TGTGCCAGCCGGGACAGGGGAAGAGGGTATAATTCACCCCTCCACTTT. It translates to CASRDRGRGYNSPLHF.

The chain recombines TRBV29-1 with TRBJ2-5; 11 bases line up with TRBD2. V shed 3 bases and J 5 bases; nucleotides not matched to a gene: 8. The CDR3 sequence is 15 residues long. CDR1 is SQVTM and CDR2 is ANQGSEA in the germline V gene. CDR3 residues: CSVEGSGGALETQYF. CDR3 nucleotides: TGCAGCGTTGAGGGTAGCGGGGGGGCATTGGAGACCCAGTACTTC.

J is TRBJ1-4 and V is TRBV5-1; no firm D call. The CDR3 spans 13 residues. The germline gives CDR1 SGHRS, CDR2 YFSETQ. Trimming removed 4 bases from V and 7 bases from J, with 11 bases in between. CDR3 sequence (DNA): TGCGCCAGCAGCGGACGGGGAGGTGAAAAACTGTTTTTT. This sequence encodes CASSGRGGEKLFF.

J is TRBJ2-5 and V is TRBV10-3, with D perhaps TRBD2 (6 bases). V lost 7 bases to trimming and J lost 5 bases, with 14 bases between them. Per the germline V gene, CDR1 is ENHRY and CDR2 is SYGVKD. The CDR3 totals 13 residues. CDR3 region: CAIKDYQGETQYF. As DNA, the CDR3 is TGTGCCATCAAGGACTACCAAGGGGAGACCCAGTACTTC.

The chain employs TRBV25-1 and TRBJ1-2, with TRBD1 identical over 8 bases. V gave up 3 bases and J gave up 8 bases; unmatched junction bases: 2. The CDR3 contains 12 residues. The germline V gene has CDR1 MGHDK and CDR2 SYGVNS. CDR3 loop: CASSDGQGGYTF. The CDR3 region has the DNA TGTGCCAGCAGTGATGGACAGGGAGGCTACACCTTC.